This T cell receptor beta chain stems from a study of cytomegalovirus exposure and HLA in healthy donors (dated by TCRdb to the late 2010s). Background on the whole study: An earlier analysis of about 530 of the donors reported 250 to 350 Gb of sequence data and 100 million to 120 million unique TCR beta sequences obtained from 180 million or so T cells. An early release that covered several hundred HLA-typed donors contained 300 to 350 gigabases of sequencing data and 80 million or so unique TCR sequences. About 5 DR-DQ haplotypes were handled as single units for association and clustering, since linkage in the cohort was strong. To study patterns of TCR occurrence, a later analysis re-analyzed previously published TCR beta repertoires from around 660 donors and added high-resolution HLA genotyping. Rather than drawing on any new phenotypic data, the later analysis identified candidate immune exposures from TCR beta sequences and the way those sequences occurred across donors. Among approximately 370 genotyped donors of the cohort, an average of around 220,000 unique TCR beta nucleotide sequences was sequenced per donor, of which 15% to 20% were non-productive. Class I and class II HLA loci were covered by the typing at four-digit resolution. An earlier analysis of 587 of the donors used high-throughput TCR beta sequencing to judge whether each TCR beta V gene segment behaved as functional or pseudogenic. To predict cytomegalovirus infection status, the study brought together high-throughput TCR immunosequencing, statistical association of individual TCRs with disease status, and machine learning. The study aimed to test whether signatures of past pathogen exposure could be identified by cataloging public T cell receptors. Genome-wide SNP genotypes for about 65% of the roughly 700 donors were used in a later genetic analysis, which treated that subset as a discovery cohort. The study used immunosequencing to profile the T cell repertoires of 670 or so subjects and linked those repertoires to cytomegalovirus serostatus. Donor age, sex, ethnicity and CMV serostatus were compiled together with the repertoire data. A separate validation cohort of about 110 different subjects was used in addition to the 666-subject first cohort. Every repertoire in the discovery cohort had been generated on one and the same sequencing platform. The number of typed donors differed by locus: roughly 629-630 for A, B, C, DRB1 and DQB1; approximately 530 for DQA1; 606 for DPA1; and 400 to 480 for DPB1. The genetic ancestry cluster associated with self-reported Caucasian donors included about four fifths of the 350 to 500 genotyped donors.

The cohort was made up of 666 healthy bone marrow donors. At the time of sampling, every cohort member was nominally healthy, though immune exposures that went unrecorded were likely present. The donor was CMV seronegative and was included in the group of a few hundred seronegative cohort members. Each donor provided a peripheral blood sample, and peripheral blood mononuclear cells were used for TCR beta sequencing. The Qiagen DNeasy Blood Extraction Kit was used to extract genomic DNA from the blood cell samples. Library method: the immunoSEQ multiplex PCR assay. A mixture of 60 forward primers for TCR Vbeta segments and 13 reverse primers for TCR Jbeta segments was used in the multiplex PCR. The CDR3 region of rearranged TCR beta genes was amplified from genomic DNA by a multiplex PCR assay. The amplified TCR beta libraries were sequenced on the Illumina HiSeq System as 87-base-pair reads. For the original study's pipeline: Across the roughly 670 repertoires, a later analysis counted approximately 75 million unique TCR beta chains, about 10 million of which were shared by at least two donors. Raw reads were error-corrected and collapsed into unique sequences with a nearest-neighbor algorithm that merged closely related sequences to remove PCR and sequencing errors. Alignment of CDR3 sequences to IMGT reference sequences was used to assign V, D and J gene segments. For a sequence to be retained, a match of at least six nucleotides to both a V gene segment and a J gene segment was required. Rearrangements were classified as productive when the CDR3 lacked stop codons and remained in frame with V and J, and all other rearrangements were classified as non-productive. CDR3 was defined by IMGT convention, running from the second conserved V-encoded cysteine to the conserved J-encoded phenylalanine. The earlier analysis of some 550 of the donors excluded any sequence lacking an unambiguous match to a single V gene segment. In an earlier analysis of approximately 560 of the donors, a V segment was called functional when productive rearrangements were above 56.7%, and segregating when the standard deviation between donors exceeded 5%. A statistical classification framework was developed to diagnose cytomegalovirus status using the catalog of TCR beta chain sequences. A later analysis assigned V and J genes by comparing TCR nucleotide sequences with IMGT/GENE-DB human TR gene sequences. The TCRdist pipeline was used in a later analysis to assign CDR3 sequences and most-parsimonious VDJ recombination scenarios. In a later analysis, every TCR beta chain was defined by the combination of its CDR3 amino acid sequence and its V-gene family, and reads without a unique V-gene family were dropped. To address suspected cross-contamination and a sequencing artifact, a later analysis removed 592 highly shared, low-generation-probability nucleotide sequences. For each public chain, a later analysis derived a clonal expansion index from normalized ranks of inferred template counts within each repertoire. Generation probabilities in a later analysis came from a VDJ recombination model fitted to out-of-frame rearrangements, and those results were checked against IGoR. In a later analysis, TCR-TCR, TCR-HLA and TCR-CMV co-occurrence was scored with hypergeometric tests, and a repertoire-size bias correction was applied to TCR pairs. In a later analysis, false discovery rates were estimated by permuting HLA or CMV assignments 20 times. A later analysis grouped co-occurring TCRs with DBSCAN, adding TCRdist sequence similarity when clustering within HLA-allele-positive subsets. Co-occurrence clustering excluded repertoires with fewer than 30,000 or more than 120,000 public chains, plus five with anomalous nucleotide sharing. Not all clones reach the TCRdb copy of this immuneACCESS table, which keeps in-frame sequences only. Checked studies attribute under half of the gap to unresolved V genes and leave the rest unexplained. D and trimming were read from the DNA, whereas the V and J calls and clone size are those reported in that table. Here the sample has some 160,000 clones; 70% to 85% occur a single time. The biggest ten clones account for 1.5% to 2% of the sample.

Comment on this clone: Its antigen is currently not known. The input lacks base qualities; no much larger clone sits a single base away.

From a lookup of the germline V gene (reference sequence), CDR1 and CDR2 are GTSNPN and SVGIG. Including the terminal cysteine and phenylalanine, the CDR3 comprises 16 residues. CDR3 DNA is the only sequence kept; it has 48 bases, read in frame from the first base. V drops 3 bases and J drops 4 bases, leaving 18 bases in between. What the work shows at the level of the full study, not this receptor alone: Linkage disequilibrium might explain the correlated functional status among segregating V segments, but an unknown experimental factor could not be excluded. CMV serostatus was the only immune exposure information available for the cohort. The cohort was sequenced for TCR beta chains only, and without alpha or paired-chain data the features that could be detected were limited. The earlier analysis of a few hundred of the donors excluded 15 to 20 rarely observed V segments, including chromosome 9 orphons, because counts were too low. When HLA alleles, especially DR and DQ, strongly co-occurred, TCR associations were difficult to assign to individual alleles. Presence/absence analyses assumed roughly uniform sequencing depth across donors, an assumption that may not hold. In vitro tests confirmed that a few of the cytomegalovirus-associated TCR beta chains recognize cytomegalovirus antigens. Across donors, most TCR sequences were observed very rarely, whereas some public TCRs were present in many individuals. According to a later analysis, most CMV-associated TCR beta chains appeared to be HLA-restricted, and the HLA associations seemed to be driven largely by CMV exposure. Because some donors lacked HLA typing at each locus, the association tests relied only on the typed subset. In a later analysis, several top co-occurrence clusters were reported to appear linked to parvovirus B19, influenza, CMV and Epstein-Barr virus. The 87-base-pair reads could not distinguish some IMGT-functional V segments, including TRBV6-2 and TRBV6-3, so those segments were excluded. An earlier analysis of some 560 of the donors showed that most TCR beta V segments appeared in productive rearrangements either about 87% or about 30% of the time, which broadly matched IMGT annotations. The classifier was reported to diagnose cytomegalovirus status with high specificity and sensitivity in both the original cohort and the validation cohort. A cluster of highly shared sequence variants was judged likely to be a technical artifact of the sequencing pipeline. In a later genetic analysis, fewer N-insertions in productive TCRs were reported among donors in an Asian-associated ancestry cluster than the roughly 700-donor mean. The authors suggested that the approach could potentially be extended to other disease states and immunological phenotypes. A total of about 150 TCR beta chains were listed by the study as associated with cytomegalovirus. A further reported finding was that TCR beta sequences accurately predicted the HLA-A and HLA-B alleles for most subjects in the first cohort. A later analysis associated 17,000 or so TCR beta sequences with specific HLA alleles at a false discovery rate of 0.05. In a later genetic analysis, a missense DCLRE1C variant was associated with V-gene and J-gene trimming of TCR beta chains, and the association was replicated in an independent cohort. In a later analysis, HLA-associated TCR beta chains showed more clonal expansion and lower generation probabilities than non-associated chains that were equally common. A later analysis found that TCR association rates varied across HLA loci, with DRB1 alleles showing the most associated TCRs and HLA-C alleles the fewest.

Here the chain combines TRBV30 and TRBJ2-2; TRBD2 might be the D gene, on 6 matching bases. This clonotype was sampled from a woman under 40 in good health and CMV-seronegative. Sequencing used PBMCs. Here is the DNA: TGTGCCTGGAGCCATCAGTCCCCGGGACTCACCGGGGAGCTGTTTTTT. Its coded protein is CAWSHQSPGLTGELFF.